Listed here are 17 T cell receptor beta chains from one sample, sequenced in a study of cytomegalovirus exposure and HLA in healthy donors. PCR involved 60 Vbeta and 13 Jbeta primers. Measured with immunoSEQ multiplex PCR; TCRdb has only the in-frame clones, and not every one. The sample has about 190,000 clones, 85% to 90% seen once. The specimen was PBMCs. Every receptor here comes from a man aged 30 to 45 in good health and CMV-seronegative.

On this clone: The identical CDR3 is also encoded by other nucleotide sequences in the sample. The V call is TRBV2, the J call TRBJ2-3; D unresolved. V lost 4 bases, J lost 6 bases, and 2 bases lay in between. The CDR3 extends over 10 amino acids. Germline CDR1 reads SNHLY; CDR2 reads FYNNEI. CDR3 region: CASSADTQYF. The CDR3 DNA is TGTGCCAGCAGTGCTGATACGCAGTATTTT.

V usage is TRBV5-1 and J usage is TRBJ1-4; D is perhaps TRBD1 (6 bases). V was trimmed by 4 bases and J by 7 bases, leaving 20 bases between them. This CDR3 has 16 residues. Germline V gene lookup returns CDR1 SGHRS and CDR2 YFSETQ. CDR3 bases: TGCGCCAGCAGCCCCGACAGGACAGAAATCGGTGAAAAACTGTTTTTT. Translation: CASSPDRTEIGEKLFF.

This clone was seen once. The chain combines TRBV7-9 with TRBJ2-7; 7 nucleotides align to TRBD1. The CDR3 has 15 amino acids. Per the germline V gene, CDR1 is SEHNR and CDR2 is FQNEAQ (reference sequence). The V segment lost 1 base and the J segment 2 bases; nucleotides outside the gene matches: 5. The CDR3: CASSLEGASTYEQYF. As DNA, the CDR3 is TGTGCCAGCAGCTTAGAGGGGGCATCAACCTACGAGCAGTACTTC.

The rearrangement links TRBV7-9 to TRBJ2-5; 8 bases line up with TRBD1. The last part of the DNA fits TRBJ2-7 better; the J call may be wrong. Germline lookup yields CDR1 SEHNR and CDR2 FQNEAQ (reference sequence). The CDR3 spans 15 residues. The CDR3 region is CASSPPGQDTYEQYF. Here the CDR3 DNA reads TGTGCCAGCAGCCCGCCGGGACAGGACACCTACGAGCAGTACTTC.

The chain recombines TRBV7-9 with TRBJ1-2; the D is unclear. CDR1 and CDR2 from the germline V gene are SEHNR and FQNEAQ (reference sequence). The V gene lost 4 bases and the J gene lost 7 bases, with 13 bases spanning the gap. This CDR3 region has 13 residues. CDR3 bases: TGTGCCAGCAGCTGGGAGGAGTGGAGTGGCTACACCTTC. Translated: CASSWEEWSGYTF.

This chain connects TRBV5-4 to TRBJ2-7; 7 bases match TRBD1. The CDR3 sequence is 15 residues long. Germline V gene data show CDR1 as SGHNT and CDR2 as YYREEE (reference sequence). The V and J ends lost 3 bases and 1 base, in that order; junction bases with no gene match: 7. The CDR3 sequence: CASSYTGTDSYEQYF. CDR3 bases: TGTGCCAGCAGCTATACCGGGACAGATTCCTACGAGCAGTACTTC.

The V call is TRBV18, the J call TRBJ2-3; D is uncertain. Trimming pared 1 base from V and 4 bases from J, leaving 3 bases between. The CDR3 totals 12 residues. Per germline, CDR1 KGHSH and CDR2 LQKENI. The CDR3 sequence: CASSPLSDTQYF. The CDR3 DNA reads TGTGCCAGCTCACCACTATCAGATACGCAGTATTTT. Complete variable domain (other parts from reference TRBV18 and TRBJ2-3): NAGVMQNPRHLVRRRGQEARLRCSPMKGHSHVYWYRQLPEEGLKFMVYLQKENIIDESGMPKERFSAEFPKEGPSILRIQQVVRGDSAAYFCASSPLSDTQYFGPGTRLTVL.

This chain uses TRBV9 with TRBJ2-4, with 7 positions matching TRBD1. The CDR3 extends over 16 amino acids. CDR1 and CDR2 (germline): SGDLS, YYNGEE. Trimming cost V 4 bases and J 0 bases; bases outside gene matches: 7. CDR3 DNA sequence: TGTGCCAGCAGCTTAAGGGACAGCCTAGCCAAAAACATTCAGTACTTC. Translation gives CASSLRDSLAKNIQYF.

The chain uses TRBV7-2 and TRBJ1-5; D is undetermined. The CDR3 extends over 14 amino acids. With 6 bases removed from V and 2 bases from J, the gap between germline ends came to 11 bases. In germline, CDR1 is SGHTA, CDR2 FQGNSA. Here the CDR3 reads CASSIIAGNQPQHF. CDR3 DNA: TGTGCCAGCAGTATTATAGCGGGCAATCAGCCCCAGCATTTT.

The J gene is TRBJ1-4, the V gene TRBV15, with 7 bases matching TRBD1. Germline V gene sequence: CDR1 LNHNV, CDR2 YYDKDF (reference sequence). This CDR3 is 15 amino acids long. The V segment lost 5 bases and the J segment 8 bases; nucleotides outside the gene matches: 11. CDR3 bases: TGTGCCACCAGCGGGGACTGGGACAGTGGGGAAAAACTGTTTTTT. As protein: CATSGDWDSGEKLFF.

V and J are TRBV6-1 and TRBJ2-6; D possibly corresponds to TRBD1 (6 bases). Germline CDR1 is MNHNS and CDR2 is SASEGT. The CDR3 has 19 residues. The ends were cut back, 1 base at V and 0 bases at J, with 16 bases in the middle. CDR3 bases: TGTGCCAGCAGTGAAGAACGACAGGTATCAGACTCTGGGGCCAACGTCCTGACTTTC. As protein: CASSEERQVSDSGANVLTF.

The rearrangement links TRBV7-9 to TRBJ2-3; 8 bases map to TRBD2. The CDR3 consists of 16 residues. V lost 1 base, J lost 6 bases, and 9 bases stayed unmatched. The germline CDR1 and CDR2 sequences are SEHNR and FQNEAQ (reference sequence). CDR3 sequence: CASSLGARASGDTQYF. DNA for the CDR3: TGTGCCAGCAGCTTAGGGGCGAGGGCTAGCGGGGATACGCAGTATTTT.

This chain connects TRBV7-2 to TRBJ2-1; a possible D gene is TRBD2 (7 bases). The ends were cut back, 0 bases at V and 6 bases at J, with 9 bases in the middle. There are 14 residues in the CDR3. The germline V gene has CDR1 SGHTA and CDR2 FQGNSA. The CDR3 region is CASSLAGGPNEQFF. The CDR3 DNA is TGTGCCAGCAGCTTAGCGGGGGGGCCCAATGAGCAGTTCTTC.

The chain uses TRBV27 and TRBJ2-3; D might be TRBD1 (6 bases). The CDR3 contains 13 residues. Germline CDR1 reads MNHEY; CDR2 reads SMNVEV (reference sequence). The V end was cut by 3 bases, the J end by 2 bases, with 6 bases between. The CDR3 DNA reads TGTGCCAGCAGTTTGGGGGCCACAGATACGCAGTATTTT. This gives the protein CASSLGATDTQYF.

V gene TRBV2 combines with J gene TRBJ2-2; the match to TRBD2 covers 11 bases. CDR1 is SNHLY and CDR2 is FYNNEI in the germline V gene. V gave up 5 bases and J gave up 0 bases; unmatched junction bases: 2. CDR3 length: 16 amino acids. CDR3 in DNA: TGTGCCAGCAGTACTAGCGGGGGCGCGAACACCGGGGAGCTGTTTTTT. Translation gives CASSTSGGANTGELFF. The full variable domain, rest sourced from reference TRBV2 and TRBJ2-2, is EPEVTQTPSHQVTQMGQEVILRCVPISNHLYFYWYRQILGQKVEFLVSFYNNEISEKSEIFDDQFSVERPDGSNFTLKIRSTKLEDSAMYFCASSTSGGANTGELFFGEGSRLTVL.

The chain combines TRBV5-1 with TRBJ2-7; no clear D gene. The CDR3 sequence is 14 residues long. The germline CDR1 and CDR2 sequences are SGHRS and YFSETQ. V shed 0 bases and J shed 1 base, with 8 bases lying between them. CDR3 residues: CASSLDSESYEQYF. The DNA of the CDR3 is TGCGCCAGCAGCTTGGACAGTGAGTCCTACGAGCAGTACTTC.

The V and J genes are TRBV28 and TRBJ2-3, with 10 positions matching TRBD1. V lost 4 bases and J lost 1; bases outside the gene matches: 5. This CDR3 is built from 16 residues. CDR1 is MDHEN, CDR2 SYDVKM, per germline. The CDR3 region has the DNA TGTGCCAGCAGTTCGCCGACAGGGGGCGGCACAGATACGCAGTATTTT. Translating gives CASSSPTGGGTDTQYF. The full variable domain, its missing parts supplied by reference TRBV28 and TRBJ2-3, is DVKVTQSSRYLVKRTGEKVFLECVQDMDHENMFWYRQDPGLGLRLIYFSYDVKMKEKGDIPEGYSVSREKKERFSLILESASTNQTSMYLCASSSPTGGGTDTQYFGPGTRLTVL.